Below are 18 T cell receptor beta chains sequenced from a single sample in a study of response to subunit inactivated influenza vaccine. From the RT-PCR reads, TCRdb called clonotypes with MiXCR, one entry per CDR3 protein. The data contain 610,000 or so distinct CDR3 sequences, approximately 15% of them singletons. The material sequenced was PBMCs from blood, taken approximately 13 days after vaccination. The receptor source for this set is a man aged 50-60 years who received an inactivated influenza vaccine.

On this clonotype itself: A much larger clone lies one base from this, so it may be a read error. The CDR3 DNA sequence: TGTGCCAGCAGAGGGGGGGACACTGAAGCTTTCTTT. This encodes CASRGGDTEAFF. This chain links TRBV7-9 with TRBJ1-1, with a weak D call TRBD1 (6 bases). Germline V gives CDR1 SEHNR, CDR2 FQNEAQ (reference sequence). V was cut by 6 bases and J by 3 bases, with 8 bases left in between. The CDR3 is 12 amino acids.

This clonotype was observed a handful of times. The J gene is TRBJ2-1, the V gene TRBV29-1; TRBD2 agrees at 9 bases. Germline V gene sequence: CDR1 SQVTM, CDR2 ANQGSEA. The ends lost 4 bases at V and 4 bases at J; junction bases unmatched: 8. The CDR3 spans 15 residues. The CDR3 reads CSVGEGSGRYNEQFF. CDR3 sequence (DNA): TGCAGCGTTGGGGAGGGTAGCGGGAGATACAATGAGCAGTTCTTC.

The table lists this clonotype with many counts. V is TRBV7-6 and J is TRBJ2-7; 10 nucleotides align to TRBD1. The CDR3 runs to 16 residues. Germline values: CDR1 SGHVS, CDR2 FNYEAQ. J lost 3 bases, V lost 5 bases, and 10 bases had no gene match. The CDR3 nucleotides read TGTGCCAGCAGCGCCTTTCCAAGGACAGGGGGCTACGAGCAGTACTTC. Protein product: CASSAFPRTGGYEQYF.

This clonotype came up a few times. The chain links TRBV20-1 to TRBJ2-1, with 11 bases matching TRBD2. The CDR3 length is 16 residues. The germline V gene encodes CDR1 DFQATT and CDR2 SNEGSKA (reference sequence). Trimming cost V 0 bases and J 4 bases; bases outside gene matches: 5. The CDR3 DNA is TGCAGTGCTAGAGAGCAGGGACTAGCGGTATACAATGAGCAGTTCTTC. Its translation is CSAREQGLAVYNEQFF.

The chain is built from TRBV20-1 and TRBJ2-5; D not certain. The CDR3 covers 12 residues. Trimming cost V 4 bases and J 6 bases, with 12 bases left between them. The V gene's germline CDR1 is DFQATT and CDR2 SNEGSKA (reference sequence). Here the CDR3 reads CSATGIGKTQYF. The CDR3 DNA reads as TGCAGTGCTACAGGAATTGGGAAGACCCAGTACTTC.

At least ten counts were recorded for this clonotype. The J gene is TRBJ2-2, the V gene TRBV30; a weak D match, TRBD1 (5 bases). With 6 bases removed from V and 0 bases from J, the gap between germline ends came to 14 bases. The CDR3 is made up of 15 amino acids. Germline CDR1 reads GTSNPN; CDR2 reads SVGIG (reference sequence). CDR3 region: CACQFGATNTGELFF. The CDR3 DNA sequence: TGTGCCTGCCAGTTTGGGGCCACGAACACCGGGGAGCTGTTTTTT.

The chain uses TRBV6-2 or TRBV6-3 and TRBJ2-2; D uncertain. Germline values: CDR1 MNHEY, CDR2 SVGEGT. V shed 8 bases and J shed 7 bases, with 14 bases lying between them. This CDR3 has 13 residues. The chain's CDR3 is CASRPSGSGELFF. CDR3 bases: TGTGCCAGCCGCCCCTCTGGCAGCGGGGAGCTGTTTTTT.

This clonotype was found a few times. The V and J genes are TRBV6-2 or TRBV6-3 and TRBJ2-3; 14 nucleotides match TRBD2. The germline V gene encodes CDR1 MNHEY and CDR2 SVGEGT. The CDR3 runs 17 residues. Trimming cost V 4 bases and J 9 bases; bases outside gene matches: 12. The CDR3 nucleotides read TGTGCCAGCAGTTTACTCGGGACTAGCGGGGGCACACGCACGCAGTATTTT. Its translation: CASSLLGTSGGTRTQYF.

This rearrangement joins TRBV6-2 or TRBV6-3 to TRBJ2-5; tentatively, D is TRBD1 or TRBD2 (5 bases each). Per germline, CDR1 MNHEY and CDR2 SVGEGT. CDR3 size: 13 residues. Trimming stripped 4 bases from V and 4 bases from J, with 10 bases between. The CDR3: CASSSGTRETQYF. The DNA for the CDR3 is TGTGCCAGCAGTTCTGGGACCCGAGAGACCCAGTACTTC.

This clonotype was observed a handful of times. This chain uses TRBV7-2 with TRBJ2-3, with 7 bases identical to TRBD1. CDR3 size: 13 residues. CDR1 and CDR2 from the germline V gene are SGHTA and FQGNSA. J gave up 5 bases and V 5 bases, and 4 bases lay outside the gene matches. DNA of the CDR3: TGTGCCAGCAGCACGGGACAGCGAGATACGCAGTATTTT. As protein: CASSTGQRDTQYF.

The chain uses TRBV5-1 and TRBJ2-1, with TRBD2 identical over 9 bases. Germline CDR1 SGHRS, CDR2 YFSETQ. The CDR3 spans 15 residues. Trimming cost V 4 bases and J 9 bases; bases outside gene matches: 11. CDR3 nucleotides: TGCGCCAGCAGCCCCCGGGACAGCGGGGGGACTGAGCAGTTCTTC. It specifies CASSPRDSGGTEQFF.

This clonotype was seen a few times. V is TRBV10-2 and J is TRBJ1-4; 7 bases line up with TRBD1. Looked up from germline, CDR1 is WSHSY and CDR2 is SAAADI. V was pared by 8 bases and J by 5 bases, with 8 bases of the junction left unmatched. The CDR3 spans 14 residues. The chain's CDR3 is CASSLPGQNEKLFF. DNA of the CDR3: TGCGCCAGCTCCCTACCGGGACAGAATGAAAAACTGTTTTTT.

This clonotype was detected only a few times. The genes are TRBV7-9 and TRBJ2-1; TRBD1 aligns across 7 bases. With 2 bases clipped from V and 5 bases from J, the junction kept 9 bases outside the gene matches. This CDR3 region has 16 residues. Germline V gene lookup returns CDR1 SEHNR and CDR2 FQNEAQ (reference sequence). The CDR3 loop is CASSLRDGTENNEQFF. The CDR3 coding sequence is TGTGCCAGCAGCTTAAGGGACGGGACAGAAAACAATGAGCAGTTCTTC.

The chain couples TRBV3-1 to TRBJ2-7; D is uncertain. V was trimmed by 4 bases and J by 0 bases, leaving 13 bases between them. The length of the CDR3 is 15 residues. Germline loops: CDR1 LGHDT, CDR2 YNNKEL (reference sequence). CDR3 sequence (DNA): TGTGCCAGCAGCCCCTCAGTAGCCTACTCCTACGAGCAGTACTTC. Translating gives CASSPSVAYSYEQYF.

This clonotype was recorded a few times. V gene TRBV5-6 combines with J gene TRBJ2-5; 8 nucleotides align to TRBD1. Germline CDR1 reads SGHDT; CDR2 reads YYEEEE. This CDR3 is built from 15 residues. The V and J ends lost 1 base and 4 bases, in that order; junction bases with no gene match: 6. CDR3: CASSLRQGAVETQYF. For the CDR3, the DNA is TGTGCCAGCAGCTTGAGGCAGGGGGCTGTAGAGACCCAGTACTTC.

This chain joins TRBV5-1 and TRBJ1-2; the D gene is possibly TRBD1 (6 bases). Between the trimmed V and J ends, which lost 0 bases and 7 bases, there was a span of 19 bases. The CDR3 is made up of 16 amino acids. The germline CDR1 and CDR2 sequences are SGHRS and YFSETQ. The CDR3 region has the DNA TGCGCCAGCAGCTTGGGCGCGTGGGGGGCGGAACTTGGCTACACCTTC. Its protein is CASSLGAWGAELGYTF.

The table lists this clonotype with a few counts. The J gene is TRBJ2-3, the V gene TRBV4-3, with 9 bases fitting TRBD1. This CDR3 contains 13 residues. Germline CDR1 LGHNA, CDR2 YSLEER. V was pared by 3 bases and J by 12 bases, with 7 bases of the junction left unmatched. The CDR3 coding sequence is TGCGCCAGCAGCCAGGAGACAGGGGGGTCCCAGTATTTT. This translates into CASSQETGGSQYF.

V and J are TRBV28 and TRBJ2-1, with 9 bases identical to TRBD2. V trimming: 6 bases; J trimming: 8 bases; junction bases outside the gene matches: 11. The CDR3 sequence is 15 residues long. CDR1 and CDR2 from the germline V gene are MDHEN and SYDVKM. CDR3 sequence: CASRTQAGGMDEQFF. The CDR3 bases are TGTGCCAGCAGAACACAAGCGGGAGGAATGGATGAGCAGTTCTTC. Together with reference TRBV28 and TRBJ2-1, the CDR3 gives the full variable domain: DVKVTQSSRYLVKRTGEKVFLECVQDMDHENMFWYRQDPGLGLRLIYFSYDVKMKEKGDIPEGYSVSREKKERFSLILESASTNQTSMYLCASRTQAGGMDEQFFGPGTRLTVL.